The 8 T cell receptor beta chains presented below share a single source sample, sequenced in a study of shared clonotypes between healthy human individuals (dated by TCRdb to about 2020). Library prep was done by the immunoSEQ multiplex PCR assay. As stored in TCRdb, this immuneACCESS dataset retains in-frame rearrangements with V and J assigned. A fraction of the clones does not appear; measured against another copy, unresolved V genes explain less than half of the discrepancy, and the remainder lacks a known reason. The sample table records 2 million to 3 million clones; 80% to 95% of these occur just once. The top ten hold around 0.4% of the sample. Material for sequencing was naive CD4+ T cells from PBMCs. The cell subset or site label, read with the paper, signifies: CD45RA+ positively selected. The receptors derive from a man aged 18 to 30 in good health. Some clones in this sample may be carry-over from other donors' samples.

The genes are TRBV5-5 and TRBJ1-1; no firm D call. V was clipped by 4 bases and J by 1 base, with 8 bases between them. This CDR3 is 13 amino acids long. Germline V gene sequence: CDR1 SGHKS, CDR2 YYEKEE (reference sequence). The CDR3 spells CASSVDTNTEAFF. The CDR3 coding sequence is TGTGCCAGCAGCGTCGACACGAACACTGAAGCTTTCTTT.

The V call is TRBV7-9, the J call TRBJ1-3; the D gene is possibly TRBD1 (5 bases). This CDR3 has 15 amino acids. Trimming shortened V by 4 bases and J by 2 bases, and 12 bases separated the two germline ends. Germline-derived CDR1 and CDR2 are SEHNR and FQNEAQ (reference sequence). CDR3 in amino acids: CASSSGTSAGNTIYF. The DNA of the CDR3 is TGTGCCAGCAGCTCCGGGACGTCAGCTGGAAACACCATATATTTT.

This sequence joins TRBV7-9 and TRBJ2-7; TRBD2 aligns across 11 bases. CDR1 is SEHNR and CDR2 is FQNEAQ in the germline V gene (reference sequence). The CDR3 is 16 amino acids. V gave up 4 bases and J gave up 3 bases; unmatched junction bases: 8. The CDR3 coding sequence is TGTGCCAGCAGCTACCCAATAGCGGGAGGGAACTACGAGCAGTACTTC. The encoded protein is CASSYPIAGGNYEQYF.

V usage is TRBV7-3 and J usage is TRBJ2-1; 13 bases are a match to TRBD2. Germline CDR1 reads SGHTA; CDR2 reads FQGTGA. V shed 2 bases, J shed 8 bases, and the junction held 6 bases outside the gene matches. The CDR3 consists of 16 residues. DNA for the CDR3: TGTGCCAGCAGCTTAGCCGGACTAGCGGGAGTAGATGAGCAGTTCTTC. Amino acids: CASSLAGLAGVDEQFF.

This sequence joins TRBV11-2 and TRBJ2-6, with 7 bases lining up with TRBD1. Germline V gene sequence: CDR1 SGHAT, CDR2 FQNNGV. This CDR3 is built from 19 residues. The J segment lost 1 base and the V segment lost 3 bases, leaving 12 bases of the junction unmatched. This chain's CDR3 is CASSLKPGQSRSGANVLTF. The DNA for the CDR3 is TGTGCCAGCAGCTTGAAACCGGGACAGTCTAGATCTGGGGCCAACGTCCTGACTTTC. Filled out from reference TRBV11-2 and TRBJ2-6, the complete variable domain reads EAGVAQSPRYKIIEKRQSVAFWCNPISGHATLYWYQQILGQGPKLLIQFQNNGVVDDSQLPKDRFSAERLKGVDSTLKIQPAKLEDSAVYLCASSLKPGQSRSGANVLTFGAGSRLTVL.

As to this clone: At one end the junction does not follow the germline gene, possibly because of a read error. The J gene is TRBJ2-2, the V gene TRBV28, with TRBD2 matching over 7 bases. Germline values: CDR1 MDHEN, CDR2 SYDVKM. This CDR3 is 13 amino acids long. The CDR3 reads CASSLEGGRGVVF. The CDR3 DNA sequence: TGTGCCAGCAGTTTAGAGGGAGGCCGGGGGGTCGTTTTT.

The gene calls are TRBV15 and TRBJ2-5; D unresolved. The CDR3 extends over 14 amino acids. V was pared by 0 bases and J by 1 base, with 6 bases between. Germline V gene data show CDR1 as LNHNV and CDR2 as YYDKDF (reference sequence). In DNA form, the CDR3 reads TGTGCCACCAGCAGAGATCAAGGCCAAGAGACCCAGTACTTC. It translates to CATSRDQGQETQYF.

The chain recombines TRBV19 with TRBJ1-2; D remains ambiguous. V was shortened by 5 bases and J by 0 bases, with 10 bases between the two germline ends. The CDR3 is made up of 14 amino acids. CDR1 is LNHDA, CDR2 SQIVND, per germline (reference sequence). As DNA, the CDR3 is TGTGCCAGTAGTGTCCCGGGGTCTAACTATGGCTACACCTTC. It yields the protein CASSVPGSNYGYTF.